This T cell receptor beta chain was retrieved from a study of blood T cell repertoires in COVID-19. About the research overall: Samples taken during acute and convalescent COVID-19 were collected in the United States, Italy and Spain. The cDNA or gDNA used as material had been derived from T cells, B-cell-depleted T cells, or PBMCs.

Original data processing: From reference gene primer amplification, estimates of nucleated cell counts were derived. Some clones are missing from TCRdb's copy, which holds only in-frame ones; the method was immunoSEQ multiplex PCR. V and J calls and clone size are copied from that table; D and trimming were computed from the DNA. The table includes some 100,000 clones, about 90% detected once. Trimming stripped 3 bases from V and 5 bases from J, with 10 bases between. Germline loops: CDR1 SGHTA, CDR2 FQGNSA. CDR3 length: 13 amino acids. V is TRBV7-2 and J is TRBJ1-2, with D hard to call. Sequenced: peripheral blood. This TCR was sampled from a man in his sixties or seventies who had recovered from COVID-19. CDR3 residues: CASSLARGYGYTF. The CDR3 DNA is TGTGCCAGCAGCTTGGCCCGGGGATATGGCTACACCTTC.